This T cell receptor beta chain was captured by sequencing in a study of human T cells and chemical hapten exposure. Time point meaning: patch test 1, 2 weeks after DPC sensitization. The treatment here: therapeutic diphenylcyclopropenone sensitization with weekly scalp DPC. Total RNA extraction was carried out from unfractionated whole blood. Library construction involved attaching unique molecular identifiers to individual cDNA molecules, which allowed quantitative, reproducible TCR counting. TCRdb itself ran the RACE reads through MiXCR, one entry per CDR3 protein. The sample yields about 41,000 distinct CDR3 sequences, approximately 3.6% seen once. Between the trimmed V and J ends, which lost 7 bases and 4 bases, there was a span of 13 bases. CDR3 length: 12 residues. The V gene's germline CDR1 is DFQATT and CDR2 SNEGSKA (reference sequence). In this sample, this clonotype turned up many times.

The sequence derives from a man between 45 and 60 years old with alopecia areata. Some clones in this sample may be carry-over from other donors' samples. The sample in question was whole blood, obtained in connection with sensitization to the hapten diphenylcyclopropenone (DPC). The J gene is TRBJ1-1, the V gene TRBV20-1; possibly TRBD1 for D (6 bases). DNA of the CDR3: TGCAGTGGGACAGCTTTTGGCACTGAAGCTTTCTTT. This codes for CSGTAFGTEAFF.